The clone carrying this TCR beta chain is a singleton in its sample. Its antigen is still unknown. The data originate from a study of CD8+ T cells in alopecia areata. General study points: Alopecia totalis/universalis scalp especially showed more expanded CD8+ clones than normal scalp. Patients displayed less clarity in TCR sharing than mice, a finding possibly related to HLA.

The CDR3 runs to 15 residues. CDR1 is SEHNR, CDR2 FQNEAQ, per germline (reference sequence). With 3 bases removed from V and 6 bases from J, the gap between germline ends came to 15 bases. Patients with alopecia areata provided lesional scalp punch biopsies as well as peripheral blood. PBMCs, the starting material, were the source of sorted CD4+ and CD8+ T cells. Reverse transcribed after extraction, RNA yielded cDNA as the sequencing template. The method was immunoSEQ multiplex PCR; TCRdb's version includes in-frame clones alone and lacks a portion of them. The repertoire consists of about 110,000 clones, with approximately 61% occurring once and the leading ten covering around 25%.

The sample was NKG2D-low CD8+ T cells sorted from blood. V and J are TRBV7-9 and TRBJ2-1, with D possibly matching TRBD1 (6 bases). This TCR derives from a human donor with alopecia areata. Written as DNA, the CDR3 is TGTGCCAGCAGCTTGTTTAGCTTGACAGGCAATGAGCAGTTCTTC. Its protein product is CASSLFSLTGNEQFF.